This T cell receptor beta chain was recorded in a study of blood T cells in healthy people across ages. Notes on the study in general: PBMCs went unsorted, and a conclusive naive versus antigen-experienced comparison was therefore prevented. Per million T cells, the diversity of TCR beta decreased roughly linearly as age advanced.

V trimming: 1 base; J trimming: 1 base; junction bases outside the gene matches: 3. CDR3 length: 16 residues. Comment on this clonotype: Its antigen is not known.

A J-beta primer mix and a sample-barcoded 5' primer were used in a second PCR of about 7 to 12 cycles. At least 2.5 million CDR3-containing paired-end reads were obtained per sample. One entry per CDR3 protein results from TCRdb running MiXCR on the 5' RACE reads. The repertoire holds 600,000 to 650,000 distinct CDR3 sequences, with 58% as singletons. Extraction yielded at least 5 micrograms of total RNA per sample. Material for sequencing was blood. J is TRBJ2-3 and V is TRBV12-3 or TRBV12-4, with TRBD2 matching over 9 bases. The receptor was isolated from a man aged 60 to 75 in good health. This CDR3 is CASSLELAGGTDTQYF. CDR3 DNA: TGTGCCAGCAGTTTAGAACTAGCGGGCGGCACAGATACGCAGTATTTT.